One sample yielded the 26 T cell receptor beta chains listed below, sequenced in a study of post-analysis software for immune sequencing data. These receptors have no identified antigens. Unique molecular identifiers had been added to the TCR beta cDNA libraries. Via MiXCR, TCRdb re-called the PCR reads, giving one row per CDR3 protein. The sample shows about 820,000 distinct CDR3 sequences, 53% of them seen only once. The study's findings and limits: When patients were compared with controls, roughly five TRBV segments were more frequent, TRBV5-6, TRBV5-1 and TRBV20-1 among them.

Sequenced material: blood. These receptors were obtained from a girl aged 10-17 years with multiple sclerosis.

This clonotype was detected only a few times. In DNA, the CDR3 is TGTGCCAGCAGCGTTCCCGGGACTAGCTATGAGCAGTTCTTC. Translated, it gives CASSVPGTSYEQFF. The chain carries TRBV7-2 and TRBJ2-1; 9 nucleotides align to TRBD2. The ends lost 5 bases at V and 8 bases at J; junction bases unmatched: 7. CDR3 length: 14 residues. Looked up from germline, CDR1 is SGHTA and CDR2 is FQGNSA. The full variable domain, its missing parts supplied by reference TRBV7-2 and TRBJ2-1, is GAGVSQSPSNKVTEKGKDVELRCDPISGHTALYWYRQSLGQGLEFLIYFQGNSAPDKSGLPSDRFSAERTGGSVSTLTIQRTQQEDSAVYLCASSVPGTSYEQFFGPGTRLTVL.

This chain links TRBV6-2 or TRBV6-3 with TRBJ1-5, with D possibly being TRBD1 (5 bases). The CDR3 has 14 residues. Trimming removed 6 bases from V and 5 bases from J, with 14 bases in between. CDR1 is MNHEY and CDR2 is SVGEGT in the germline V gene. The CDR3, as DNA: TGTGCCAGCAGCAGATCAGGGTTAGATCAGCCCCAGCATTTT. The encoded protein is CASSRSGLDQPQHF.

The chain recombines TRBV30 with TRBJ1-5, with D tentatively TRBD1 (5 bases). The V end lost 4 bases, the J end lost 3 bases, and 25 bases lay between the germline ends. The CDR3 spans 18 residues. CDR1 is GTSNPN, CDR2 SVGIG, per germline (reference sequence). CDR3 sequence: CAWTARGASQGHNQPQHF. As DNA, the CDR3 is TGTGCCTGGACCGCGAGGGGAGCGTCGCAGGGTCACAATCAGCCCCAGCATTTT.

CDR3 residues: CASSREREGLGNEQFF. DNA of the CDR3: TGTGCCAGCAGCCGTGAGCGGGAGGGCTTGGGGAATGAGCAGTTCTTC. The chain has TRBV5-6 and TRBJ2-1; 10 bases agree with TRBD2. The CDR3 sequence is 16 residues long. V shed 4 bases, J shed 7 bases, and the junction held 11 bases outside the gene matches. CDR1 is SGHDT, CDR2 YYEEEE, per germline.

This rearrangement joins TRBV12-3 or TRBV12-4 to TRBJ1-2, with 10 bases matching TRBD1. Unmatched junction bases numbered 21, after V lost 5 bases and J lost 3 bases. The CDR3 loop spans 20 amino acids. This CDR3 reads CASSLTSSGQGFGWDYGYTF. The CDR3 nucleotides read TGTGCCAGCAGTCTCACTTCCTCGGGACAGGGGTTTGGGTGGGACTATGGCTACACCTTC.

This rearrangement joins TRBV2 to TRBJ2-1; D remains ambiguous. The CDR3 totals 12 residues. Germline values: CDR1 SNHLY, CDR2 FYNNEI. V dropped 6 bases and J dropped 6 bases, with 9 bases sitting between them. In nucleotides, the CDR3 is TGTGCCAGCAGGGACCACCGCAATGAGCAGTTCTTC. It is translated as CASRDHRNEQFF.

This sequence joins TRBV9 and TRBJ2-7; TRBD2 matches at 12 bases. CDR3 length: 16 residues. V gave up 0 bases and J gave up 5 bases; unmatched junction bases: 6. Germline-derived CDR1 and CDR2 are SGDLS and YYNGEE. In DNA, the CDR3 is TGTGCCAGCAGCGTAGGACTAGCGGGAGCTATCGACGAGCAGTACTTC. This codes for CASSVGLAGAIDEQYF. Together with reference TRBV9 and TRBJ2-7, the CDR3 gives the full variable domain: DSGVTQTPKHLITATGQRVTLRCSPRSGDLSVYWYQQSLDQGLQFLIQYYNGEERAKGNILERFSAQQFPDLHSELNLSSLELGDSALYFCASSVGLAGAIDEQYFGPGTRLTVT.

The chain couples TRBV5-5 to TRBJ2-7; D is perhaps TRBD2 (6 bases). The CDR3 consists of 14 residues. CDR1 and CDR2 (germline): SGHKS, YYEKEE (reference sequence). The V end lost 1 base, the J end lost 7 bases, and 15 bases lay between the germline ends. The CDR3 here is CASSLRVNAGEQYF. The DNA for the CDR3 is TGTGCCAGCAGCTTGCGGGTGAATGCGGGGGAGCAGTACTTC. Full variable domain (missing parts from reference TRBV5-5 and TRBJ2-7): DAGVTQSPTHLIKTRGQQVTLRCSPISGHKSVSWYQQVLGQGPQFIFQYYEKEERGRGNFPDRFSARQFPNYSSELNVNALLLGDSALYLCASSLRVNAGEQYFGPGTRLTVT.

This rearrangement joins TRBV6-6 to TRBJ2-5; 7 bases are a match to TRBD2. Looked up from germline, CDR1 is MNHNY and CDR2 is SVGAGI (reference sequence). The trim removed 0 bases at V and 2 bases at J, leaving 3 bases unmatched. This CDR3 region has 15 residues. Here the CDR3 DNA reads TGTGCCAGCAGTTACTCGGGGCGGGGGCAAGAGACCCAGTACTTC. Protein: CASSYSGRGQETQYF.

This clonotype was counted between two and nine times. This chain links TRBV29-1 with TRBJ2-5, with 9 bases that match TRBD1. The CDR3 covers 12 residues. The germline gives CDR1 SQVTM, CDR2 ANQGSEA. J was trimmed by 3 bases and V by 5 bases; bases with no gene match: 1. Here the CDR3 reads CSVRTGEETQYF. The CDR3 region has the DNA TGCAGCGTTAGGACAGGGGAAGAGACCCAGTACTTC. Using reference TRBV29-1 and TRBJ2-5 for the parts outside the CDR3, the full variable domain is SAVISQKPSRDICQRGTSLTIQCQVDSQVTMMFWYRQQPGQSLTLIATANQGSEATYESGFVIDKFPISRPNLTFSTLTVSNMSPEDSSIYLCSVRTGEETQYFGPGTRLLVL.

The chain recombines TRBV4-2 with TRBJ2-1, with 8 positions matching TRBD2. The CDR3 totals 16 residues. The germline V gene encodes CDR1 LGHNA and CDR2 YNFKEQ. Unmatched junction bases numbered 10, after V lost 1 base and J lost 8 bases. The CDR3 DNA is TGTGCCAGCAGCCAAGGACCGGGACTAGAGGGTGATGAGCAGTTCTTC. It encodes CASSQGPGLEGDEQFF.

The chain uses TRBV20-1 and TRBJ2-7; 9 bases are shared with TRBD2. V shed 4 bases and J 7 bases; nucleotides not matched to a gene: 8. Per the germline V gene, CDR1 is DFQATT and CDR2 is SNEGSKA (reference sequence). CDR3 length: 13 residues. Here the CDR3 DNA reads TGCAGTGCTACGGGACTAGCATCGGAGGAGCAGTACTTC. Amino acids: CSATGLASEEQYF.

V is TRBV20-1 and J is TRBJ1-6; D uncertain. The CDR3 consists of 14 residues. Germline CDR1 and CDR2: DFQATT and SNEGSKA (reference sequence). Trimming took off 4 bases at V and 5 bases at J, with 12 bases between the two ends. The CDR3 DNA sequence: TGCAGTGCTATAGGCCAGGTGAATAATTCACCCCTCCACTTT. Its protein is CSAIGQVNNSPLHF.

The V and J genes are TRBV7-3 and TRBJ2-3; 8 bases line up with TRBD1. The CDR3 spans 15 residues. Trimming took 8 bases from V and 2 from J; bases not matched to a gene: 9. CDR1 and CDR2 (germline): SGHTA, FQGTGA. As DNA, the CDR3 is TGTGCCAGCGCACCGACAGGGGTGTACACAGATACGCAGTATTTT. It translates to CASAPTGVYTDTQYF.

The CDR3 here is CASSRGTGGAETQYF. The DNA for the CDR3 is TGCGCCAGCAGCCGCGGGACAGGGGGCGCAGAGACCCAGTACTTC. The gene calls are TRBV4-1 and TRBJ2-7; 12 nucleotides agree with TRBD1. The DNA end is more similar to TRBJ2-5, so the J call may be wrong. CDR3 length equals 15 residues. Germline CDR1 and CDR2: MGHRA and YSYEKL.

This clonotype has a handful of counts. Here the CDR3 reads CASQDSATRAQYF. Here the CDR3 DNA reads TGTGCCAGCCAGGACTCGGCAACGAGGGCGCAGTATTTT. V usage is TRBV27 and J usage is TRBJ2-3; D is possibly TRBD2 (5 bases). There are 13 residues in the CDR3. Trimming removed 8 bases at V and 10 bases at J, with 19 bases between. Germline V lookup: CDR1 MNHEY, CDR2 SMNVEV (reference sequence).

This clonotype was seen a handful of times. The chain is built from TRBV2 and TRBJ2-4, with TRBD1 identical over 9 bases. V lost 10 bases, J lost 0 bases, and 10 bases stayed unmatched. This CDR3 is built from 16 residues. Per the germline V gene, CDR1 is SNHLY and CDR2 is FYNNEI. Here the CDR3 reads CATFSDRGEAKNIQYF. As DNA, the CDR3 is TGTGCCACCTTCTCGGACAGGGGTGAAGCCAAAAACATTCAGTACTTC.

V gene TRBV10-3 combines with J gene TRBJ2-7, with D perhaps given as TRBD1 or TRBD2 (5 bases each). From germline, CDR1 is ENHRY and CDR2 SYGVKD. The CDR3 totals 14 residues. V gave up 9 bases and J gave up 1 base, with 16 bases separating them. The chain's CDR3 is CAIGWGIGSYEQYF. Here the CDR3 DNA reads TGTGCCATTGGTTGGGGGATAGGGTCCTACGAGCAGTACTTC.

This clonotype appeared a few times. V gene TRBV20-1 combines with J gene TRBJ2-5, with 13 positions matching TRBD2. Germline CDR1 DFQATT, CDR2 SNEGSKA (reference sequence). V gave up 5 bases and J gave up 2 bases; unmatched junction bases: 14. The CDR3 covers 18 residues. CDR3 amino acids: CSARPVLPGLAGQETQYF. CDR3 bases: TGCAGTGCTCGACCCGTTCTTCCGGGACTAGCGGGGCAAGAGACCCAGTACTTC.

The sample holds a few counts of this clonotype. V usage is TRBV29-1 and J usage is TRBJ1-1; D call uncertain. This CDR3 has 15 amino acids. Germline CDR1 and CDR2: SQVTM and ANQGSEA. The V end lost 2 bases, the J end lost 0 bases, and 13 bases lay between the germline ends. The CDR3 spells CSVEFQVSLNTEAFF. The CDR3 DNA reads TGCAGCGTTGAATTCCAGGTCTCCCTGAACACTGAAGCTTTCTTT.

The V call is TRBV20-1, the J call TRBJ2-5; 12 bases line up with TRBD2. This CDR3 is built from 14 residues. V was pared by 5 bases and J by 2 bases, with 3 bases of the junction left unmatched. Germline V gene sequence: CDR1 DFQATT, CDR2 SNEGSKA (reference sequence). The CDR3 reads CSAGLAGRQETQYF. CDR3 in DNA: TGCAGTGCTGGACTAGCGGGGAGACAAGAGACCCAGTACTTC.

The chain employs TRBV2 and TRBJ2-1; 12 nucleotides line up with TRBD2. CDR1 and CDR2 (germline): SNHLY, FYNNEI. The CDR3 covers 16 residues. V lost 0 bases to trimming and J lost 4 bases; unmatched junction nucleotides: 1. CDR3 region: CASSEALAGGYNEQFF. CDR3 nucleotide sequence: TGTGCCAGCAGTGAAGCGCTAGCGGGAGGGTACAATGAGCAGTTCTTC.

In this sample, this clonotype turned up once. The rearrangement uses TRBV4-1 and TRBJ1-1, with D hard to call. The CDR3 is made up of 15 amino acids. Germline values: CDR1 MGHRA, CDR2 YSYEKL. Trimming stripped 1 base from V and 4 bases from J, with 13 bases between. The CDR3 here is CASSQVTATATEAFF. CDR3 coding DNA: TGCGCCAGCAGCCAAGTAACCGCTACGGCCACTGAAGCTTTCTTT.

The chain couples TRBV30 to TRBJ1-6; possible D gene TRBD1, 6 bases. Germline V gives CDR1 GTSNPN, CDR2 SVGIG (reference sequence). The length of the CDR3 is 11 residues. CDR3 region: CPGECCSPLHF. CDR3 nucleotides: TGTCCAGGGGAATGTTGCTCACCCCTCCACTTT.

This clonotype was seen a handful of times. CDR3 sequence: CASSLVGTAAYEQYF. The CDR3, as DNA: TGCGCCAGCAGCCTAGTCGGGACTGCCGCCTACGAGCAGTACTTC. The rearrangement joins TRBV5-1 to TRBJ2-7, with D perhaps TRBD2 (6 bases). The CDR3 totals 15 residues. The V end was cut by 4 bases, the J end by 2 bases, with 16 bases between. CDR1 and CDR2 from the germline V gene are SGHRS and YFSETQ.

This clonotype was counted a few times. V is TRBV29-1 and J is TRBJ2-1; TRBD2 matches 12 bases. Losses at the gene ends were 6 bases for V and 3 bases for J; bases not matched to a gene: 12. Looked up from germline, CDR1 is SQVTM and CDR2 is ANQGSEA. The CDR3 totals 17 residues. CDR3 amino acids: CSVLTSGSRHGYNEQFF. CDR3 bases: TGCAGCGTCCTGACTAGCGGGAGTCGGCACGGCTACAATGAGCAGTTCTTC.